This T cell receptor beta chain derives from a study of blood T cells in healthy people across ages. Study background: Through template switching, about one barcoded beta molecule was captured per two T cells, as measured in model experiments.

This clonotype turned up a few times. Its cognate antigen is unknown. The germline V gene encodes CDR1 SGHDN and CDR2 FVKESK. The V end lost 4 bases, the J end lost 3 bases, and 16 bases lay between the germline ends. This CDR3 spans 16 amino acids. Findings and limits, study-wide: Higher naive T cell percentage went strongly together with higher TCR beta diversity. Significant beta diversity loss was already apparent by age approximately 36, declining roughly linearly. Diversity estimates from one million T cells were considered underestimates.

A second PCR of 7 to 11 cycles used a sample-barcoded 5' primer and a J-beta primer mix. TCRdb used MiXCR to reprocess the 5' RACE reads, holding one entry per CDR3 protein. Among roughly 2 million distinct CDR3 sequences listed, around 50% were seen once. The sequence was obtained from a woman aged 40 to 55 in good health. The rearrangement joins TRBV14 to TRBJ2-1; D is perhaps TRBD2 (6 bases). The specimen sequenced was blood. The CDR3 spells CASSRTGVGGYNEQFF. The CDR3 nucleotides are TGTGCCAGCAGCCGGACCGGGGTCGGGGGCTACAATGAGCAGTTCTTC.